The T cell receptor (beta chain) described here comes from a study of blood T cell repertoires in COVID-19. About the study: Spain, Italy and the United States supplied samples that represented acute and convalescent COVID-19.

CDR1 is SGDLS, CDR2 YYNGEE, per germline. After removal of 3 bases from V and 4 bases from J, the junction contained 11 bases not matched to a gene. The CDR3 length is 16 residues. As originally analysed: For nucleated cells, counts were estimated from reference gene primer amplification. Produced via immunoSEQ multiplex PCR; TCRdb's table is partial and in-frame only. V and J calls and clone size come straight from that table; D and trimming were deduced from the DNA. The table records approximately 300,000 clones, around 90% of them present only once. Input material: peripheral blood. This TCR came from a woman aged 40 to 50 with COVID-19, enrolled during active disease. The genes are TRBV9 and TRBJ2-7; TRBD2 aligns across 9 bases. The CDR3 here is CASSALSAGGPYEQYF. The CDR3 bases are TGTGCCAGCAGCGCCCTATCGGCGGGAGGGCCGTACGAGCAGTACTTC.